One TCR beta chain is described in this entry. Its antigen remains unknown. Terminally differentiated effector memory CD45RA+ cells were excluded by CCR7 positive selection of CD45RO-negative cells. The sample comes from a study of shared clonotypes between healthy human individuals. Trimming removed 2 bases from V and 3 bases from J, with 8 bases in between. Per the germline V gene, CDR1 is SGHVS and CDR2 is FQNEAQ. This CDR3 is 13 amino acids long. Study-wide results and limits: Generation probabilities were higher for clonotypes shared across all four sorted-subset donors than for unshared ones. Only blood samples were collected, and tissue repertoires likely differ. Estimated richness was generally greater in naive than memory subsets.

Approximately 30,000 T cell genomes (around 190 ng DNA) went into each sorted-subset replicate. The method was immunoSEQ multiplex PCR; TCRdb's version includes in-frame clones alone and lacks a portion of them. The sample lists 700,000 to 950,000 clones; about 96% were seen once. The TCR sequence derives from a man younger than 40 in good health. The source material was naive CD8+ T cells sorted from blood. The chain uses TRBV7-8 and TRBJ2-7; D remains ambiguous. The CDR3 DNA reads as TGTGCCAGCAGCTTAAAGCATTTCTACGAGCAGTACTTC. Translated, it gives CASSLKHFYEQYF.